The sequence of this TCR beta chain was determined in a study of T-cell reconstitution after alpha-beta-depleted transplantation in children. This clonotype was seen more than once but under ten times. Antigen unknown. For TCRbeta, the library was prepared with unique molecular identifiers. One entry per CDR3 protein, called by TCRdb with MiXCR from the PCR reads. The sample has approximately 430,000 distinct CDR3 sequences; about 16% are singletons. Overall study findings and caveats: Surviving thymic progenitors and recipient T cells were the source of high TCRbeta diversity at day 60 in some patients. Diversity and T-cell counts at one year after transplant derived mostly from new T cells. Several hundred graft clones that had expanded were reportedly the source of alpha-beta T cells about two months after transplant.

This TCR was sampled from a boy younger than two who had a stem cell transplant for Wiskott-Aldrich syndrome, so the T cells may come from the graft donor. This sample comprised PBMCs, mostly from graft donor cells, obtained 360 days after TCRalphabeta/CD19-depleted stem cell transplant.

The CDR3 coding sequence is TGCGCCAGCAGCTCGCGCCTTTCACCGGGGGCGGATGGCTACACCTTC. Protein sequence: CASSSRLSPGADGYTF. The chain uses TRBV5-1 and TRBJ1-2; TRBD1 might be the D (6 bases). The CDR3 is 16 residues long. The germline V gene has CDR1 SGHRS and CDR2 YFSETQ. The ends were cut back, 3 bases at V and 6 bases at J, with 21 bases in the middle.